These 4 T cell receptor beta chains were all obtained from the same sample, sequenced in a study of blood T cells in healthy people across ages (dated by TCRdb to the mid-2010s). The receptor library was made with 5' RACE. For sequencing, an Illumina HiSeq 2500 was employed. A second PCR of about 6 to 11 cycles was performed with a sample-barcoded 5' primer and a J-beta primer mix. The public reads were reanalyzed by TCRdb: fastp trimming at Q25, MiXCR alignment, in-frame beta chains only. Every entry covers one CDR3 protein and lists the most common genes and DNA from its rows. This sample lists over 950,000 distinct CDR3 sequences; roughly two fifths were detected once. 10% to 15% of the sample is in the top ten clones. The sequencing sample was made of blood. The receptors come from a man between 18 and 35 years old in good health.

A few counts support this clonotype. This chain links TRBV12-3 or TRBV12-4 with TRBJ1-1; D is perhaps TRBD1 (5 bases). The CDR3 consists of 14 residues. With 3 bases removed from V and 4 bases from J, the gap between germline ends came to 12 bases. DNA for the CDR3: TGTGCCAGCAGTTTGGGGGGGTCGAGCACTGAAGCTTTCTTT. It codes for CASSLGGSSTEAFF.

The chain is built from TRBV20-1 and TRBJ1-5; TRBD1 matches 12 bases. The CDR3 covers 14 residues. Trimming cost V 6 bases and J 6 bases; bases outside gene matches: 6. Per the germline V gene, CDR1 is DFQATT and CDR2 is SNEGSKA (reference sequence). CDR3: CSAPPGQGAQPQHF. CDR3 nucleotides: TGCAGTGCACCTCCGGGACAGGGGGCTCAGCCCCAGCATTTT.

The chain joins TRBV6-6 to TRBJ1-2; D might be TRBD1 (5 bases). Germline V gene lookup returns CDR1 MNHNY and CDR2 SVGAGI (reference sequence). With 8 bases removed from V and 0 bases from J, the gap between germline ends came to 13 bases. This CDR3 contains 14 residues. CDR3 sequence: CASARGGTNYGYTF. The CDR3, as DNA: TGTGCCAGCGCCCGGGGGGGAACTAACTATGGCTACACCTTC.

The J gene is TRBJ2-3, the V gene TRBV19; TRBD2 matches at 15 bases. Germline V CDR1 and CDR2: LNHDA, SQIVND (reference sequence). After removal of 9 bases from V and 2 bases from J, the junction contained 6 bases not matched to a gene. The CDR3 spans 16 residues. The CDR3 DNA is TGTGCCAGCCGGACTAGCGGGGGGGCCATCACAGATACGCAGTATTTT. The encoded protein is CASRTSGGAITDTQYF.